This T cell receptor (beta chain) was sequenced during a study of blood T cell repertoires in COVID-19. Study as a whole: Samples taken during acute and convalescent COVID-19 were collected in the United States, Italy and Spain. Sample material is recorded as cDNA or gDNA derived from T cells, B-cell-depleted T cells, or PBMCs.

Germline V gene data show CDR1 as MNHEY and CDR2 as SMNVEV (reference sequence). This CDR3 contains 18 residues. The V and J ends lost 4 bases and 3 bases, in that order; junction bases with no gene match: 9. Original methodology: The assay estimated nucleated cells by amplifying reference gene primers. Repertoires were generated with immunoSEQ multiplex PCR, while TCRdb's copy carries only in-frame clones and drops some. The DNA gave D and trimming, while V, J and clone size come from that table. The table lists over 200,000 clones, roughly 90% of them singletons. The V call is TRBV27, the J call TRBJ2-2; 12 bases line up with TRBD2. The sample consisted of peripheral blood. The TCR was taken from a man aged 55 to 70 who had recovered from COVID-19. The CDR3 protein is CASSSRTSGELDTGELFF. The CDR3 bases are TGTGCCAGCAGTTCCCGGACTAGCGGGGAATTGGACACCGGGGAGCTGTTTTTT.